The T cell receptor (beta chain) under discussion was sequenced for a study of cytomegalovirus exposure and HLA in healthy donors. General study points: Fewer N-insertions than the roughly 670-donor mean were reportedly shown by an Asian-associated ancestry cluster in a later analysis. Links to common viral pathogens appeared, in a later analysis, for several of the most significant clusters. The authors later linked a missense DCLRE1C variant to TCR beta V- and J-gene trimming. Available immune exposure information covered CMV serostatus only.

V lost 2 bases, J lost 5 bases, and 5 bases stayed unmatched. Germline-derived CDR1 and CDR2 are SGHNT and YYREEE (reference sequence). The CDR3 is 15 residues long. Worth noting for this clone: Its antigen remains unidentified.

PCR used 60 Vbeta primers and 13 Jbeta primers. Profiling relied on immunoSEQ multiplex PCR, and the TCRdb table lists in-frame clones only, not all of them. The sample yields roughly 200,000 clones, 70% to 90% seen once. The chain is built from TRBV5-4 and TRBJ2-1; 9 bases fit TRBD1. The material sequenced was PBMCs. The sequence came from a man aged 25-45 years in good health and CMV-seronegative. The CDR3 reads CASSLGTGSHNEQFF. The CDR3 region has the DNA TGTGCCAGCAGCTTAGGGACAGGGTCCCACAATGAGCAGTTCTTC.